What follows are 22 T cell receptor beta chains derived from one specimen sequenced in a study of cytotoxic CD8 clonotypes in ibrutinib-treated CLL. Generated by immunoSEQ multiplex PCR, the TCRdb table keeps only in-frame clones and is missing some. Among about 76,000 clones, 75% to 90% were seen once, and the ten largest hold roughly 35%. This specimen consisted of PBMCs, obtained after 24 months of ibrutinib treatment. The source of these receptors is a human donor with chronic lymphocytic leukemia.

The chain recombines TRBV19 with TRBJ1-1; no definite D call. V shed 1 base and J shed 0 bases, with 6 bases lying between them. The CDR3 is 14 residues long. Germline V gene sequence: CDR1 LNHDA, CDR2 SQIVND (reference sequence). Written as DNA, the CDR3 is TGTGCCAGTAGTATAGCAGCCATGAACACTGAAGCTTTCTTT. This sequence encodes CASSIAAMNTEAFF.

The rearrangement links TRBV19 to TRBJ1-1; D is perhaps TRBD1 (5 bases). CDR1 is LNHDA, CDR2 SQIVND, per germline (reference sequence). The CDR3 runs to 14 residues. V was trimmed by 5 bases and J by 2 bases, leaving 12 bases between them. CDR3 nucleotide sequence: TGTGCCAGTAGTCAACCAGGGCGAAACACTGAAGCTTTCTTT. It is translated as CASSQPGRNTEAFF.

J is TRBJ2-2 and V is TRBV6-1; D is unclear. The V and J ends lost 2 bases and 2 bases respectively, with 12 bases between them. This CDR3 is 16 amino acids long. Germline CDR1 MNHNS, CDR2 SASEGT. CDR3 sequence: CASSESGWLNTGELFF. In DNA form, the CDR3 reads TGTGCCAGCAGTGAAAGTGGATGGCTCAACACCGGGGAGCTGTTTTTT.

This sequence joins TRBV5-5 and TRBJ1-1; D remains unclear. In germline, CDR1 is SGHKS, CDR2 YYEKEE (reference sequence). Between the trimmed V and J ends, which lost 2 bases and 5 bases, there was a span of 10 bases. This CDR3 region has 13 residues. Written as DNA, the CDR3 is TGTGCCAGCAGCTTTGCCCGGGGTACTGAAGCTTTCTTT. Its protein product is CASSFARGTEAFF.

This clone has more than one count but fewer than ten. V and J are TRBV7-2 and TRBJ1-2; D is perhaps TRBD1 (5 bases). CDR1 is SGHTA and CDR2 is FQGNSA in the germline V gene. The CDR3 length is 15 residues. V lost 4 bases and J 7 bases, leaving 19 bases between the germline ends. CDR3 sequence (DNA): TGTGCCAGCAGCTCTAGGGACGTCGCTTTACTTGGCTACACCTTC. Translating gives CASSSRDVALLGYTF.

The rearrangement uses TRBV9 and TRBJ2-7, with a weak D call TRBD1 (5 bases). The germline CDR1 and CDR2 sequences are SGDLS and YYNGEE. The germline V and J ends were trimmed by 4 bases and 3 bases, with 14 bases remaining between them. The CDR3 is 14 amino acids. The CDR3: CASSPGQSFYEQYF. In nucleotides, the CDR3 is TGTGCCAGCAGCCCCGGACAAAGTTTCTACGAGCAGTACTTC.

In its sample, this clone was seen once. V and J are TRBV7-3 and TRBJ2-5; 9 bases match TRBD1. V was pared by 5 bases and J by 6 bases, with 10 bases of the junction left unmatched. Germline V gene lookup returns CDR1 SGHTA and CDR2 FQGTGA. The CDR3 is made up of 15 amino acids. The CDR3 sequence: CASSRPGTGRQTQYF. The CDR3 nucleotides are TGTGCCAGCAGCCGTCCCGGGACAGGGAGGCAGACCCAGTACTTC.

The genes are TRBV4-1 and TRBJ2-1, with D perhaps matching TRBD2 (7 bases). The CDR3 is 16 amino acids. Germline CDR1 is MGHRA and CDR2 is YSYEKL. V gave up 1 base and J gave up 3 bases, with 13 bases separating them. CDR3 amino acids: CASSQAAGGHYNEQFF. Here the CDR3 DNA reads TGCGCCAGCAGCCAAGCCGCCGGGGGGCACTACAATGAGCAGTTCTTC.

The V gene is TRBV6-5, the J gene TRBJ2-3; D gene ambiguous. In germline, CDR1 is MNHEY, CDR2 SVGAGI. Deletions cut 0 bases from V and 1 base from J, with 5 bases between. The CDR3 sequence is 14 residues long. CDR3 residues: CASSYSRGTDTQYF. CDR3 sequence (DNA): TGTGCCAGCAGTTACTCGAGAGGCACAGATACGCAGTATTTT.

Only one count was recorded for this clone. This rearrangement joins TRBV28 to TRBJ1-3, with 12 bases matching TRBD1. Germline CDR1 reads MDHEN; CDR2 reads SYDVKM. Losses at the gene ends were 7 bases for V and 8 bases for J; bases not matched to a gene: 6. This CDR3 is built from 14 residues. CDR3 residues: CASTGTGGAYTIYF. The DNA of the CDR3 is TGTGCCAGCACCGGGACAGGGGGCGCCTACACCATATATTTT.

The V call is TRBV5-5, the J call TRBJ1-4; D not certain. CDR1 is SGHKS, CDR2 YYEKEE, per germline (reference sequence). The V end was cut by 1 base, the J end by 5 bases, with 21 bases between. The CDR3 length is 18 residues. Written as DNA, the CDR3 is TGTGCCAGCAGCTTGTCCCATGGGTTGGGCAATCTGAATGAAAAACTGTTTTTT. Translated: CASSLSHGLGNLNEKLFF. The variable domain in full, completed from reference TRBV5-5 and TRBJ1-4, reads DAGVTQSPTHLIKTRGQQVTLRCSPISGHKSVSWYQQVLGQGPQFIFQYYEKEERGRGNFPDRFSARQFPNYSSELNVNALLLGDSALYLCASSLSHGLGNLNEKLFFGSGTQLSVL.

This chain uses TRBV4-2 with TRBJ2-2; no firm D call. The germline V and J ends were trimmed by 1 base and 0 bases, with 6 bases remaining between them. Germline loops: CDR1 LGHNA, CDR2 YNFKEQ. The CDR3 sequence is 15 residues long. Here the CDR3 DNA reads TGTGCCAGCAGCCAAGCTACTGCGAACACCGGGGAGCTGTTTTTT. It encodes CASSQATANTGELFF.

V gene TRBV19 combines with J gene TRBJ2-5; 8 bases agree with TRBD1. The CDR3 has 15 residues. Germline CDR1 is LNHDA and CDR2 is SQIVND (reference sequence). Trimming cost V 1 base and J 2 bases; bases outside gene matches: 3. The CDR3 DNA reads TGTGCCAGTAGTATAGGACAGGGGCGGCAAGAGACCCAGTACTTC. Its protein product is CASSIGQGRQETQYF.

The chain combines TRBV6-5 with TRBJ2-5; 7 bases line up with TRBD1. The ends lost 5 bases at V and 5 bases at J; junction bases unmatched: 5. This CDR3 is 13 amino acids long. In germline, CDR1 is MNHEY, CDR2 SVGAGI. CDR3 DNA sequence: TGTGCCAGCAGTCACAGGGGCGCGGAGACCCAGTACTTC. Residues: CASSHRGAETQYF.

The chain links TRBV30 to TRBJ1-1; D remains ambiguous. With 4 bases removed from V and 12 bases from J, the gap between germline ends came to 15 bases. The CDR3 runs to 11 residues. The germline V gene encodes CDR1 GTSNPN and CDR2 SVGIG (reference sequence). CDR3 amino acids: CAWTFSRTTFF. The DNA for the CDR3 is TGTGCCTGGACCTTTTCCAGGACGACTTTCTTT.

In its sample, this clone was seen a few times. This chain uses TRBV19 with TRBJ2-1, with 8 bases identical to TRBD2. CDR3 length equals 12 residues. With 8 bases clipped from V and 8 bases from J, the junction kept 5 bases outside the gene matches. Per germline, CDR1 LNHDA and CDR2 SQIVND (reference sequence). In DNA, the CDR3 is TGTGCCAGTGCTGCGGGAGGCTATGAGCAGTTCTTC. Translation: CASAAGGYEQFF.

The chain joins TRBV6-5 to TRBJ1-2, with D perhaps TRBD1 (5 bases). V gave up 6 bases and J gave up 12 bases, with 20 bases separating them. The V gene's germline CDR1 is MNHEY and CDR2 SVGAGI. CDR3 length: 13 amino acids. CDR3 residues: CASSPGGADYHTF. For the CDR3, the DNA is TGTGCCAGCAGCCCTGGAGGGGCCGATTACCACACCTTC.

V gene TRBV18 combines with J gene TRBJ2-4; 10 bases line up with TRBD2. Germline assignment: CDR1 KGHSH and CDR2 LQKENI. This CDR3 contains 19 residues. The V gene end was trimmed by 2 bases and the J gene end by 2 bases; junction bases not matched to a gene: 12. The CDR3 region has the DNA TGTGCCAGCTCACCATCCGCGGCTAGCGGGAGCCCGCCCAAAAACATTCAGTACTTC. Amino acids: CASSPSAASGSPPKNIQYF.

The rearrangement uses TRBV23-1 and TRBJ2-7; D perhaps matches TRBD1 (6 bases). TRBV23-1 is filed as an ORF, its function uncertain. CDR3 length: 16 amino acids. The V end lost 0 bases, the J end lost 7 bases, and 19 bases lay between the germline ends. For the CDR3, the DNA is TGCGCCAGCAGTCAATCCCGACAGGTACAAGATGGGGAGCAGTACTTC. It encodes CASSQSRQVQDGEQYF.

The rearrangement joins TRBV6-5 to TRBJ2-5; 9 bases match TRBD2. V lost 5 bases and J lost 5; bases outside the gene matches: 6. This CDR3 is 14 amino acids long. Germline V gene data show CDR1 as MNHEY and CDR2 as SVGAGI. The CDR3 region is CASSPRTSEETQYF. CDR3 in DNA: TGTGCCAGCAGTCCCAGGACTAGCGAGGAGACCCAGTACTTC.

This clone was detected a few times. The V gene is TRBV19, the J gene TRBJ2-2; 7 positions match TRBD2. V lost 5 bases to trimming and J lost 2 bases; unmatched junction nucleotides: 11. The CDR3 spans 17 residues. In germline, CDR1 is LNHDA, CDR2 SQIVND (reference sequence). CDR3 coding DNA: TGTGCCAGTAGTCCAAGGGCGGGAGTTGTAAACACCGGGGAGCTGTTTTTT. The encoded protein is CASSPRAGVVNTGELFF.

The chain couples TRBV6-1 to TRBJ1-2; no clear D gene. Between the trimmed V and J ends, which lost 2 bases and 1 base, there was a span of 11 bases. CDR3 length equals 15 residues. Germline V gene data show CDR1 as MNHNS and CDR2 as SASEGT. The CDR3 is CASSESYSSNYGYTF. The CDR3 DNA reads as TGTGCCAGCAGTGAAAGTTACAGCAGTAACTATGGCTACACCTTC.